This T cell receptor beta chain appears in the sequencing data of a study of control samples from healthy donors and cancer patients (dated by TCRdb to 2020 to 2021). This clone was recorded only once. The antigen it recognizes is unknown. Base qualities are not recorded, but no much larger clone differs from it by a single base. The library was generated by the immunoSEQ multiplex PCR assay. The table comes from immuneACCESS by way of TCRdb, which keeps in-frame sequences with V and J called. Part of the clones is missing from these tables; in studies checked, under half for an unresolved V gene and the rest for unknown reasons. In this sample the table shows 100,000 to 150,000 clones, approximately 91% of which occur a single time. Roughly 3.2% of the sample is held by the ten biggest clonotypes. The CDR3 goes from the cysteine to the phenylalanine over 18 residues. Left in the record is the CDR3 DNA by itself, 54 bases read in frame from the first base.

The sequence links TRBV7-5 to TRBJ2-7. TRBV7-5 is a documented pseudogene. Sequencing was carried out using blood. This receptor was obtained from a man aged 50 to 60 in good health. This receptor carries the CDR3 CVRSPYPTWGAESYEQYF. The nucleotides read TGTGTCAGAAGCCCTTACCCTACCTGGGGGGCCGAGTCCTACGAGCAGTACTTC.